This passage covers 8 T cell receptor beta chains from one sample sequenced in a study of blood T cells in healthy people across ages. Together with a sample-barcoded 5' primer, a J-beta primer mix was included in a second PCR lasting about 6 to 11 cycles. TCRdb reprocessed the 5' RACE reads with MiXCR, giving one entry per CDR3 protein. The sample comprises 600,000 to 850,000 distinct CDR3 sequences, roughly 25% of which are singletons, and more than 8% rests with the top ten. This sample was also put to use in a study of T cells of mothers and their children.

The specimen was blood. Every receptor here comes from a boy aged 5-17 years in good health.

CDR3 DNA: TGTGCCAGCAGTGAAGGTGGCGGACCACAAGATACGCAGTATTTT. This gives the protein CASSEGGGPQDTQYF. The rearrangement joins TRBV2 to TRBJ2-3; D not certain. Germline-derived CDR1 and CDR2 are SNHLY and FYNNEI. V shed 1 base and J shed 5 bases, with 13 bases lying between them. This CDR3 spans 15 amino acids. The full variable domain, completed using reference TRBV2 and TRBJ2-3, is EPEVTQTPSHQVTQMGQEVILRCVPISNHLYFYWYRQILGQKVEFLVSFYNNEISEKSEIFDDQFSVERPDGSNFTLKIRSTKLEDSAMYFCASSEGGGPQDTQYFGPGTRLTVL.

The chain has TRBV12-3 or TRBV12-4 and TRBJ2-7; 8 positions match TRBD2. Judging by the DNA end, TRBJ2-5 fits better; the J call may be wrong. The CDR3 length is 14 residues. DNA for the CDR3: TGTGCCAGCAGTCAGGGACTAGATATGGAGACCCAGTACTTC. Translated: CASSQGLDMETQYF.

This clonotype was detected once. The chain employs TRBV7-8 and TRBJ2-2, with a tentative D call TRBD2 (6 bases). CDR3 length: 16 amino acids. Germline V gives CDR1 SGHVS, CDR2 FQNEAQ. V was cut by 0 bases and J by 6 bases, with 14 bases left in between. In DNA form, the CDR3 reads TGTGCCAGCAGCTTAGCCGGCAGGGAGGACGCCGGGGAGCTGTTTTTT. Amino acid sequence: CASSLAGREDAGELFF.

This clonotype was seen once. Its ends do not fully match the called genes, so a read error is possible. The rearrangement links TRBV10-3 to TRBJ2-5; D may be TRBD2 (6 bases). Germline V gene data show CDR1 as ENHRY and CDR2 as SYGVKD. CDR3 size: 13 residues. The CDR3 protein is CAISLGGTKTQCF. The DNA for the CDR3 is TGTGCCATCAGCTTAGGCGGGACGAAGACCCAGTGCTTC.

The chain couples TRBV10-3 to TRBJ2-2; D possibly corresponds to TRBD1 (5 bases). Germline V CDR1 and CDR2: ENHRY, SYGVKD. The ends were cut back, 4 bases at V and 6 bases at J, with 15 bases in the middle. The CDR3 contains 15 residues. The CDR3 spells CAISGALSGSGELFF. CDR3 nucleotides: TGTGCCATCAGTGGAGCCCTATCAGGGTCCGGGGAGCTGTTTTTT.

This clonotype was counted at least ten times. The CDR3 loop is CASSFFDYLGGYTF. CDR3 sequence (DNA): TGCGCCAGCAGCTTCTTCGACTATCTCGGAGGCTACACCTTC. The V call is TRBV5-1, the J call TRBJ1-2; D remains ambiguous. Germline CDR1 SGHRS, CDR2 YFSETQ. V was cut by 2 bases and J by 8 bases, with 16 bases left in between. This CDR3 region has 14 residues.

J is TRBJ1-3 and V is TRBV15; D not resolved. This CDR3 region has 14 residues. Deletions cut 7 bases from V and 4 bases from J, with 14 bases between. CDR1 is LNHNV and CDR2 is YYDKDF in the germline V gene (reference sequence). CDR3 protein: CATTELREGNTIYF. In nucleotides, the CDR3 is TGTGCCACCACAGAGCTACGAGAGGGAAACACCATATATTTT.

J is TRBJ2-5 and V is TRBV28; TRBD2 agrees at 12 bases. The closer fit of TRBJ2-7 to the DNA end suggests the J call may be wrong. CDR3 length: 17 amino acids. Germline lookup yields CDR1 MDHEN and CDR2 SYDVKM. The CDR3 DNA is TGTGCCAGCAGTTTAATCCTAGCGGGAGGGTCGATCTACGAGCAGTACTTC. Encoded protein: CASSLILAGGSIYEQYF.